A single sample gave rise to the 17 T cell receptor beta chains below, sequenced in a study of CD8 T cells in Susac syndrome. After extraction with the RNeasy kit, about 0.5 to 1 ug of the RNA was reverse transcribed using random hexamers. Each CDR3 protein gets one entry after TCRdb re-called the immunoSEQ multiplex PCR reads with MiXCR. The sample holds roughly 180,000 distinct CDR3 sequences; around 94% are singletons and the top ten take about 0.13%. Input material: CD4+ T cells from PBMCs. The receptors were sampled from a human donor in good health.

The rearrangement uses TRBV7-2 and TRBJ2-7, with TRBD2 matching over 10 bases. The CDR3 extends over 15 amino acids. The germline V gene encodes CDR1 SGHTA and CDR2 FQGNSA. Losses at the gene ends were 0 bases for V and 6 bases for J; bases not matched to a gene: 5. CDR3 residues: CASSLAITSGAEQYF. CDR3 nucleotides: TGTGCCAGCAGCTTAGCCATAACTAGCGGGGCCGAGCAGTACTTC.

The count of this clonotype is one. The genes are TRBV24-1 and TRBJ2-1, with 9 positions matching TRBD1. The J segment lost 8 bases and the V segment lost 3 bases, leaving 10 bases of the junction unmatched. Per germline, CDR1 KGHDR and CDR2 SFDVKD. This CDR3 contains 16 residues. Here the CDR3 DNA reads TGTGCCACCAGTGATCCCGGGACAGGGATTAATCATGAGCAGTTCTTC. Amino acid sequence: CATSDPGTGINHEQFF.

The chain combines TRBV20-1 with TRBJ2-3, with a tentative D call TRBD1 (8 bases). CDR1 and CDR2 from the germline V gene are DFQATT and SNEGSKA (reference sequence). The CDR3 is 14 amino acids. Trimming cost V 1 base and J 4 bases, with 12 bases left between them. Here the CDR3 reads CSARGTGRADTQYF. The CDR3, as DNA: TGCAGTGCTAGAGGGACAGGGAGGGCAGATACGCAGTATTTT.

The V call is TRBV20-1, the J call TRBJ1-1; 8 nucleotides match TRBD1. The CDR3 is 15 residues long. Germline loops: CDR1 DFQATT, CDR2 SNEGSKA (reference sequence). The V segment lost 2 bases and the J segment 4 bases; nucleotides outside the gene matches: 9. CDR3 nucleotides: TGCAGTGCTAGACGCCGTTCCACAGGGGGCACTGAAGCTTTCTTT. This translates into CSARRRSTGGTEAFF.

V gene TRBV6-2 or TRBV6-3 combines with J gene TRBJ2-7; possibly TRBD2 for D (6 bases). The V gene's germline CDR1 is MNHEY and CDR2 SVGEGT. Trimming removed 6 bases at V and 7 bases at J, with 10 bases between. The CDR3 consists of 11 residues. The CDR3 is CASRGLEEQYF. CDR3 nucleotide sequence: TGTGCCAGCAGGGGACTGGAAGAGCAGTACTTC.

The chain carries TRBV3-1 and TRBJ1-4; 7 bases are a match to TRBD1. CDR1 is LGHDT, CDR2 YNNKEL, per germline (reference sequence). This CDR3 has 15 amino acids. Losses at the gene ends were 3 bases for V and 2 bases for J; bases not matched to a gene: 3. CDR3 protein: CASSQMTGTNEKLFF. The DNA for the CDR3 is TGTGCCAGCAGCCAGATGACAGGGACTAATGAAAAACTGTTTTTT.

The chain has TRBV6-2 or TRBV6-3 and TRBJ2-7, with D perhaps matching TRBD2 (6 bases). The V end lost 10 bases, the J end lost 7 bases, and 14 bases lay between the germline ends. The CDR3 is 11 amino acids. Germline CDR1 MNHEY, CDR2 SVGEGT. The CDR3 nucleotides read TGTGCCACCTCGCGGGGATGGGAGCAGTACTTC. Protein: CATSRGWEQYF.

The chain combines TRBV28 with TRBJ1-1; TRBD1 is a possible D gene (5 bases). The V gene's germline CDR1 is MDHEN and CDR2 SYDVKM. The CDR3 consists of 15 residues. Trimming stripped 5 bases from V and 7 bases from J, with 20 bases between. The CDR3 sequence: CASSLNPDAGGEAFF. The DNA for the CDR3 is TGTGCCAGCAGTCTCAACCCGGACGCTGGGGGTGAAGCTTTCTTT.

The chain has TRBV18 and TRBJ1-3, with a weak D call TRBD1 (5 bases). The germline V and J ends were trimmed by 4 bases and 2 bases, with 9 bases remaining between them. Germline loops: CDR1 KGHSH, CDR2 LQKENI. The CDR3 has 14 amino acids. The CDR3 loop is CASSLGTAGNTIYF. CDR3 in DNA: TGTGCCAGCTCACTAGGGACTGCTGGAAACACCATATATTTT.

The CDR3, as DNA: TGTGCCAGCAGCGTAGACGGCTTAGGGAACACTGAAGCTTTCTTT. Encoded protein: CASSVDGLGNTEAFF. This chain uses TRBV9 with TRBJ1-1; unclear D gene. CDR3 length: 15 residues. Germline V gene data show CDR1 as SGDLS and CDR2 as YYNGEE. Trimming shortened V by 0 bases and J by 1 base, and 10 bases separated the two germline ends.

The V and J genes are TRBV24-1 and TRBJ2-5, with TRBD2 identical over 7 bases. Germline CDR1 and CDR2: KGHDR and SFDVKD. Trimming took 5 bases from V and 3 from J; bases not matched to a gene: 2. The CDR3 has 13 amino acids. Here the CDR3 DNA reads TGTGCCACCAGTGCTGCGGGGGAAGAGACCCAGTACTTC. Translating it yields CATSAAGEETQYF.

The J gene is TRBJ2-7, the V gene TRBV20-1; tentatively, D is TRBD1 or TRBD2 (7 bases each). Trimming shortened V by 6 bases and J by 9 bases, and 18 bases separated the two germline ends. The CDR3 loop spans 12 amino acids. Germline CDR1 is DFQATT and CDR2 is SNEGSKA (reference sequence). CDR3 sequence reads: CSASTSRGVQYF. For the CDR3, the DNA is TGCAGTGCGTCGACTAGCAGGGGGGTGCAGTACTTC.

The chain links TRBV4-3 to TRBJ1-6; D unresolved. Germline V gene sequence: CDR1 LGHNA, CDR2 YSLEER. There are 16 residues in the CDR3. Trimming took 0 bases from V and 9 from J, leaving 15 bases between them. CDR3 coding DNA: TGCGCCAGCAGCCAAGATCATGGGTCCCCAGTTTCACCCCTCCACTTT. Residues: CASSQDHGSPVSPLHF.

This chain connects TRBV29-1 to TRBJ2-1; D ambiguous. V was pared by 1 base and J by 8 bases, with 12 bases between. The CDR3 extends over 13 amino acids. The germline V gene encodes CDR1 SQVTM and CDR2 ANQGSEA. CDR3 protein: CSVEGRPGDEQFF. The CDR3 DNA sequence: TGCAGCGTTGAAGGCCGTCCTGGGGATGAGCAGTTCTTC.

The J gene is TRBJ2-7, the V gene TRBV2, with D perhaps assigned TRBD1 or TRBD2 (5 bases each). The CDR3 is made up of 13 amino acids. Trimming pared 6 bases from V and 3 bases from J, leaving 12 bases between. In germline, CDR1 is SNHLY, CDR2 FYNNEI. In nucleotides, the CDR3 is TGTGCCAGCAGCCGGGACGGGGACTACGAGCAGTACTTC. Translation gives CASSRDGDYEQYF.

The genes are TRBV19 and TRBJ1-1; TRBD1 matches 7 bases. The CDR3 extends over 13 amino acids. Unmatched junction bases numbered 1, after V lost 2 bases and J lost 4 bases. Germline lookup yields CDR1 LNHDA and CDR2 SQIVND (reference sequence). CDR3 residues: CASSITGATEAFF. The CDR3 DNA sequence: TGTGCCAGTAGTATAACAGGGGCCACTGAAGCTTTCTTT.

The chain recombines TRBV27 with TRBJ2-1; D might be TRBD1 (6 bases). This CDR3 has 12 amino acids. V lost 3 bases, J lost 11 bases, and 11 bases lay in between. CDR1 MNHEY and CDR2 SMNVEV come from the germline V gene (reference sequence). The CDR3 sequence: CASSLGTRQQFF. In DNA form, the CDR3 reads TGTGCCAGCAGTTTGGGGACACGGCAGCAGTTCTTC.